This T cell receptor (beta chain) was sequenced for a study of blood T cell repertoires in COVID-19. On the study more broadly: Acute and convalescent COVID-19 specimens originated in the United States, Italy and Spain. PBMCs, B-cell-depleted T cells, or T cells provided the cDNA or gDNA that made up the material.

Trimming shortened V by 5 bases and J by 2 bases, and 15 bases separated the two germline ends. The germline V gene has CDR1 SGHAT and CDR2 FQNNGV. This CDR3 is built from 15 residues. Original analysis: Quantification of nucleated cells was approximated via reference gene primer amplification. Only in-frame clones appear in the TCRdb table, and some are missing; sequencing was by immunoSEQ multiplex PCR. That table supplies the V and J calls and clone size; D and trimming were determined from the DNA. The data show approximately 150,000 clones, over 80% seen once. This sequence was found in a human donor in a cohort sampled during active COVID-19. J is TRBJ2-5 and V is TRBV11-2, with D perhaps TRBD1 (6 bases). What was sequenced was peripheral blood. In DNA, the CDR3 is TGTGCCAGCAGCCTCGGGCCTACAGGGCAAGAGACCCAGTACTTC. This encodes CASSLGPTGQETQYF.